The source of this T cell receptor (beta chain) is a study of identical twins. Study-wide findings and caveats: For cord blood, abundant beta clonotypes had fewer insertions, unlike memory repertoires, which showed none. Modeled out-of-frame TCR alpha sharing in monozygotic twins fell below observed levels. The degree of excess twin sharing was weaker in beta out-of-frame sequences.

Concerning this clonotype: The target antigen is unknown.

The CDR3 spans 14 residues. Between the trimmed V and J ends, which lost 6 bases and 4 bases, there was a span of 15 bases. Germline-derived CDR1 and CDR2 are MDHEN and SYDVKM. A universal primer site was created by template switching, with the cDNA bearing unique molecular identifiers. TCRdb called the 5' RACE reads again in MiXCR, with one record for every CDR3 protein. Among about 490,000 distinct CDR3 sequences listed, roughly 15% were seen once. This same sample was also taken into another study, of yellow fever vaccine responses in identical twins.

This TCR derives from a woman under 30 in good health. V gene TRBV28 combines with J gene TRBJ1-2; D uncertain. Sequenced sample: CD4+ T cells sorted from blood. CDR3 DNA sequence: TGTGCCAGCAGCTCCCCTCGGCAGCTCTATGGCTACACCTTC. Protein product: CASSSPRQLYGYTF.